This entry features one T cell receptor (beta chain) sequence. This PCR relied on a set of 60 Vbeta primers and 13 Jbeta primers. The assay was immunoSEQ multiplex PCR, and TCRdb's table has in-frame clones only and misses some. The table includes 95,000 to 100,000 clones, around 73% detected once. The sample comes from a study of cytomegalovirus exposure and HLA in healthy donors. Germline-derived CDR1 and CDR2 are SEHNR and FQNEAQ (reference sequence). The CDR3 sequence is 16 residues long. V was shortened by 5 bases and J by 0 bases, with 11 bases between the two germline ends. The sequenced sample consisted of PBMCs. The clonotype was recovered from a man aged 40-49 years in good health and CMV-seronegative. V usage is TRBV7-9 and J usage is TRBJ2-6; possible D gene TRBD1, 6 bases. The CDR3 here is CASSATGNSGANVLTF. Written as DNA, the CDR3 is TGTGCCAGCAGCGCAACAGGGAACTCTGGGGCCAACGTCCTGACTTTC.